This TCR beta chain was retrieved from a study of cytomegalovirus exposure and HLA in healthy donors. Study-level points and caveats: Previous analysis showed most TCR beta V segments were productive about 87% or about 30% of the time. Later analysis demonstrated an association between a missense DCLRE1C variant and TCR beta V- and J-gene trimming. Analyses of presence and absence presupposed an approximately uniform sequencing depth across donors.

Comment on this clone: Its specificity is not known.

It was with 60 Vbeta and 13 Jbeta primers that the PCR ran. Only in-frame clones appear in the TCRdb table, and some are missing; sequencing was by immunoSEQ multiplex PCR. The table lists 150,000 to 200,000 clones, 60% to 85% of them singletons. The sequenced sample was PBMCs. This TCR was recovered from a female donor in good health and CMV-seronegative.

The CDR3: CASSLEGRTPYSKNIQYF. CDR3 nucleotides: TGTGCCAGCAGCTTAGAGGGCCGGACTCCTTATTCCAAAAACATTCAGTACTTC. This chain joins TRBV7-8 and TRBJ2-4; possibly TRBD2 for D (5 bases). The length of the CDR3 is 18 residues. Germline V gives CDR1 SGHVS, CDR2 FQNEAQ. V gave up 1 base and J gave up 2 bases, with 18 bases separating them. The full variable domain, its missing parts supplied by reference TRBV7-8 and TRBJ2-4, is GAGVSQSPRYKVAKRGQDVALRCDPISGHVSLFWYQQALGQGPEFLTYFQNEAQLDKSGLPSDRFFAERPEGSVSTLKIQRTQQEDSAVYLCASSLEGRTPYSKNIQYFGAGTRLSVL.